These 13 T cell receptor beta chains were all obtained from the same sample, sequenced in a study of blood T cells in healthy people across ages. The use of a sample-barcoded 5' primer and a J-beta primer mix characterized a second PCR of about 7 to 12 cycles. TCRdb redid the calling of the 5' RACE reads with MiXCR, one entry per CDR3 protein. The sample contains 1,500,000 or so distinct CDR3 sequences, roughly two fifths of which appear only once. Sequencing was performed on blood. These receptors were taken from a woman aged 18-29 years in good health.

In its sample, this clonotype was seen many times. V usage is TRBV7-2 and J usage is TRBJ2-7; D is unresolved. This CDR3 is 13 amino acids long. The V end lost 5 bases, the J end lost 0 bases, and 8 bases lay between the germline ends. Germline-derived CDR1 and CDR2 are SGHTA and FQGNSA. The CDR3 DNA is TGTGCCAGCAGCCCTTTTACCTCCTACGAGCAGTACTTC. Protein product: CASSPFTSYEQYF.

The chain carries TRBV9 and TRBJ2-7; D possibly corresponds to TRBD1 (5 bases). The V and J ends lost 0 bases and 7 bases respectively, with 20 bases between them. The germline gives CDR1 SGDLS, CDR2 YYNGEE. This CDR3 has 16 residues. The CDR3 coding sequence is TGTGCCAGCAGCGTAGTAGGGGTCCTCTCCTACAATGAGCAGTACTTC. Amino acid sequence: CASSVVGVLSYNEQYF.

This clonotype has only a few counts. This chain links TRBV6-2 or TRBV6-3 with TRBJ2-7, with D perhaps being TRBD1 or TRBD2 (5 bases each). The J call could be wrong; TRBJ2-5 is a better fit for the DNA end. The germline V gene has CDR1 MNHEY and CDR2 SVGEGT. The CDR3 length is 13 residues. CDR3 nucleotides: TGTGCCAGCAGTTGGGACGGGGAAGAGACCCAGTACTTC. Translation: CASSWDGEETQYF.

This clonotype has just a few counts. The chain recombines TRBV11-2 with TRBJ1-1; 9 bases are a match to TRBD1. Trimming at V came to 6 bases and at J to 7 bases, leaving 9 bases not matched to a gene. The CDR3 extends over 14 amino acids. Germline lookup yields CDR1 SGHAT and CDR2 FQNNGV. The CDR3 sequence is CASSRDRAYGEAFF. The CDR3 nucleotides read TGTGCCAGCAGTAGGGACAGGGCGTACGGTGAAGCTTTCTTT.

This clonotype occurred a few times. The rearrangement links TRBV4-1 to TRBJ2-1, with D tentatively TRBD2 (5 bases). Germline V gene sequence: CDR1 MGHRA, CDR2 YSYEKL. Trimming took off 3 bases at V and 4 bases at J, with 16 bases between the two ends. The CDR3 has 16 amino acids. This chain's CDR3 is CASSHPGTRGYNEQFF. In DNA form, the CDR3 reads TGCGCCAGCAGCCATCCTGGCACTAGAGGGTACAATGAGCAGTTCTTC.

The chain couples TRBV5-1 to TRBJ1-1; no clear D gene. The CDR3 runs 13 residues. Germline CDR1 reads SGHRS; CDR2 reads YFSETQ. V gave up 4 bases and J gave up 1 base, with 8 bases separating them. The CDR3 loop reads CASSARTNTEAFF. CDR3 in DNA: TGCGCCAGCAGCGCCCGGACGAACACTGAAGCTTTCTTT.

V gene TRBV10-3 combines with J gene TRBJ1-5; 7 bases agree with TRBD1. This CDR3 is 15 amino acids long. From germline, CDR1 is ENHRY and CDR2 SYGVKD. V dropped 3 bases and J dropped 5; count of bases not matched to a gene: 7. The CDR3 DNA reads TGTGCCATCAGTGATTTCGGGACAGCTGATCAGCCCCAGCATTTT. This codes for CAISDFGTADQPQHF.

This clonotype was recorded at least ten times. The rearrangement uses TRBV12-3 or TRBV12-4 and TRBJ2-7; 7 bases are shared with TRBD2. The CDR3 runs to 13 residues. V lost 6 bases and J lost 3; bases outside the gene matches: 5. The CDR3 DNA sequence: TGTGCCAGCAGCCCCCGGACTAGCTACGAGCAGTACTTC. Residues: CASSPRTSYEQYF.

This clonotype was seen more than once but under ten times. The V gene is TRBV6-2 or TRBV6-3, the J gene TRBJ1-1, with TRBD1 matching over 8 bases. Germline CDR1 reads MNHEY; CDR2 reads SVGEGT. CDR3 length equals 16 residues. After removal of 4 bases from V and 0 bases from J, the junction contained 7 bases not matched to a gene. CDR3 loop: CASSWTGTRVNTEAFF. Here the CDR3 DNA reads TGTGCCAGCAGTTGGACAGGGACAAGGGTGAACACTGAAGCTTTCTTT.

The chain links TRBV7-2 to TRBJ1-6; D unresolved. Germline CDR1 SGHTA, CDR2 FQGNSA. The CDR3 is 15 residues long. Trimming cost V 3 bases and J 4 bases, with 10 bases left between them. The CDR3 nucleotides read TGTGCCAGCAGCTTCTGGGCTTCTTATAATTCACCCCTCCACTTT. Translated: CASSFWASYNSPLHF.

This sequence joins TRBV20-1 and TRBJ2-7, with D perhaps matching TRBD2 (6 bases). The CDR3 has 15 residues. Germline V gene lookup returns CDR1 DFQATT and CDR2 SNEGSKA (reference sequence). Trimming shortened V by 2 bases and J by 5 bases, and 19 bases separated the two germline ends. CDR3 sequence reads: CSARWTEGLLHEQYF. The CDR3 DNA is TGCAGTGCTAGATGGACGGAGGGACTCCTGCACGAGCAGTACTTC.

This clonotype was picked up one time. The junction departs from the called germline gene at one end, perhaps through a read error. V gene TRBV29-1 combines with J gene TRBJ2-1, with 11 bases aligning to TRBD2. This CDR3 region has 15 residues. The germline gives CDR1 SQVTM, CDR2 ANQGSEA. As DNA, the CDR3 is TGCAGCGTTGAGGTAGCGGGAGGGCCCCACAAGGAGCAGTTCTTC. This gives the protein CSVEVAGGPHKEQFF.

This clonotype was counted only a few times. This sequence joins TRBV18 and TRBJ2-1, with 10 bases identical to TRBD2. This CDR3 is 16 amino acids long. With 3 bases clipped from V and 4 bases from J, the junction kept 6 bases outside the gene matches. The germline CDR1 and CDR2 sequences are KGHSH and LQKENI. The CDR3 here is CASSPERLAGYNEQFF. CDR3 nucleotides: TGTGCCAGCTCACCCGAACGACTAGCGGGTTACAATGAGCAGTTCTTC.